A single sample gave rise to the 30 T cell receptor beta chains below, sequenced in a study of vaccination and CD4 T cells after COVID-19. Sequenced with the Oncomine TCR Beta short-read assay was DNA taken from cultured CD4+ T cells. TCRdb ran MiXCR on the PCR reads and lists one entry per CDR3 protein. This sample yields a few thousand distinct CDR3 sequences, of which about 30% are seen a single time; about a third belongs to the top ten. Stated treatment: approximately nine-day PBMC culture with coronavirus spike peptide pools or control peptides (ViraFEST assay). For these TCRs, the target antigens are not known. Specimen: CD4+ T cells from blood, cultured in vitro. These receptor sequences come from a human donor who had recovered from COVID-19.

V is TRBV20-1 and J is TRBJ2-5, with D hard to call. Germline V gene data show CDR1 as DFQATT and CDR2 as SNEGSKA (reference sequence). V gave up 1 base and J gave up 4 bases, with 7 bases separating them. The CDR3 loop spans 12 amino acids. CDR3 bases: TGCAGTGCTAGAGGGTTAGGAGAGACCCAGTACTTC. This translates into CSARGLGETQYF.

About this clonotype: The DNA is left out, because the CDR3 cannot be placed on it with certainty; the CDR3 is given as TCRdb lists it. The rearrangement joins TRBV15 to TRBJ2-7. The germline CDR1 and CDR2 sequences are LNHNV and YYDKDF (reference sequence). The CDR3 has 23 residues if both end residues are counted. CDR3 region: CATSSQTSVYFCAISDISDEQYF.

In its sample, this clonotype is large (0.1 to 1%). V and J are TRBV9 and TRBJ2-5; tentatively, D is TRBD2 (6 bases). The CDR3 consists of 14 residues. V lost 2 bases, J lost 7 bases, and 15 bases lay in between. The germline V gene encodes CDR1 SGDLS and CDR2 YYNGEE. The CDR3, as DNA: TGTGCCAGCAGCGTCCGCACCTTGGGGGGGACCCAGTACTTC. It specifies CASSVRTLGGTQYF. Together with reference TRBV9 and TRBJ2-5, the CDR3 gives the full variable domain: DSGVTQTPKHLITATGQRVTLRCSPRSGDLSVYWYQQSLDQGLQFLIQYYNGEERAKGNILERFSAQQFPDLHSELNLSSLELGDSALYFCASSVRTLGGTQYFGPGTRLLVL.

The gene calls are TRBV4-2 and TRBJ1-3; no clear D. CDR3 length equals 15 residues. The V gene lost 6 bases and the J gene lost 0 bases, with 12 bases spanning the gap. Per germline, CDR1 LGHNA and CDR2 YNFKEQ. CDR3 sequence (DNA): TGTGCCAGCAGTGAGGCGGCCCGCTCTGGAAACACCATATATTTT. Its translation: CASSEAARSGNTIYF.

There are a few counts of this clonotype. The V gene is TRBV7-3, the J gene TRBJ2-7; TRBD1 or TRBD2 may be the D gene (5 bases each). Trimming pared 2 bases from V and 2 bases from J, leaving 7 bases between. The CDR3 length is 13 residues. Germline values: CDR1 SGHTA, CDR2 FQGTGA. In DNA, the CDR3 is TGTGCCAGCAGCTTATTGGGGGCCTACGAGCAGTACTTC. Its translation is CASSLLGAYEQYF.

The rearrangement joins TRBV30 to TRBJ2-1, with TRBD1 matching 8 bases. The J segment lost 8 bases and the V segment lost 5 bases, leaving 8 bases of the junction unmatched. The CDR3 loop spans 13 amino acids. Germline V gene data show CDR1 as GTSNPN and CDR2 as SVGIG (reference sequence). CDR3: CAWGTGVFDEQFF. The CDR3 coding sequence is TGTGCCTGGGGGACAGGAGTATTCGATGAGCAGTTCTTC.

The CDR3 sequence is CASSPPVGNYGYTF. DNA for the CDR3: TGTGCCAGCTCACCACCGGTGGGCAACTATGGCTACACCTTC. The rearrangement uses TRBV18 and TRBJ1-2; D uncertain. The CDR3 has 14 amino acids. V was pared by 0 bases and J by 2 bases, with 7 bases between. The germline V gene has CDR1 KGHSH and CDR2 LQKENI.

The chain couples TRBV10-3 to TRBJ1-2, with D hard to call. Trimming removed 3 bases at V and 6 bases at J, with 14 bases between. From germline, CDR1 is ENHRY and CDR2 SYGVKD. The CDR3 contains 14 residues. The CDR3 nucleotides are TGTGCCATCAGTGACCCGAGGGATGGTGATGGCTACACCTTC. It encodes CAISDPRDGDGYTF.

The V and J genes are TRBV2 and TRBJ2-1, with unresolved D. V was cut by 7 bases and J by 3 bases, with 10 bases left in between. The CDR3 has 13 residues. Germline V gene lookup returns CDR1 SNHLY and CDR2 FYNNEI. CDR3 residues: CASKGRIYNEQFF. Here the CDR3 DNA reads TGTGCCAGCAAGGGAAGAATCTACAATGAGCAGTTCTTC.

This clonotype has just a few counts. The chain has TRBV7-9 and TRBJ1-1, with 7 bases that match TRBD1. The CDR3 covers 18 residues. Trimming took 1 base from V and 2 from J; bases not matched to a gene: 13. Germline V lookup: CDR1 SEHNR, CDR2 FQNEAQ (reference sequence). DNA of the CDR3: TGTGCCAGCAGCTTAGATTTACTATTCGGGACAGCAAACACTGAAGCTTTCTTT. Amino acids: CASSLDLLFGTANTEAFF.

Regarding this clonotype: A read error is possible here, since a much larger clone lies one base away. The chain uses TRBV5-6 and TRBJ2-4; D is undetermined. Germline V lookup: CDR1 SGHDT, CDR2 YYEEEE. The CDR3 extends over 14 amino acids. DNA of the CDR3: TGTGCCAGCGGCTTGGATTACAGAGAAAACATTCAGTACTTC. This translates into CASGLDYRENIQYF.

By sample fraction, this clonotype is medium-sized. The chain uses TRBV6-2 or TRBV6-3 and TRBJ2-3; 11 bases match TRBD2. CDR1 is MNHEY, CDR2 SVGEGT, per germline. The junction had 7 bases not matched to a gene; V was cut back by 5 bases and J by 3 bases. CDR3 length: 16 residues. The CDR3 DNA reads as TGTGCCAGCAGTCCAATCCGACTAGCGGGGACAGATACGCAGTATTTT. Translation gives CASSPIRLAGTDTQYF.

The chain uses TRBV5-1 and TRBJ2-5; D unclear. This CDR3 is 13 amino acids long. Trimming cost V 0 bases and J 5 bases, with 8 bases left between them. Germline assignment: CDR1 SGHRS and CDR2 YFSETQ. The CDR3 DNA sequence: TGCGCCAGCAGCTTGGTTCTAGGGGAGACCCAGTACTTC. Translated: CASSLVLGETQYF.

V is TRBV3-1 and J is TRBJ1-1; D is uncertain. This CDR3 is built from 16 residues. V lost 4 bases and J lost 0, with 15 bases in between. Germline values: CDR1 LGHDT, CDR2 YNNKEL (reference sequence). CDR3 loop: CASSPRERYMNTEAFF. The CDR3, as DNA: TGTGCCAGCAGCCCCCGTGAACGGTACATGAACACTGAAGCTTTCTTT.

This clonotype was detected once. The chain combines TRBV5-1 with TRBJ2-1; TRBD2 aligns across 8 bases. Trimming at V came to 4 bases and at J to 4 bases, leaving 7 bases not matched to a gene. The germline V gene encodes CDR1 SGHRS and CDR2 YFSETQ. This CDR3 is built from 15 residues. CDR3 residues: CASSRPGLEYNEQFF. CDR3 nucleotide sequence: TGCGCCAGCAGCCGTCCGGGACTAGAATACAATGAGCAGTTCTTC.

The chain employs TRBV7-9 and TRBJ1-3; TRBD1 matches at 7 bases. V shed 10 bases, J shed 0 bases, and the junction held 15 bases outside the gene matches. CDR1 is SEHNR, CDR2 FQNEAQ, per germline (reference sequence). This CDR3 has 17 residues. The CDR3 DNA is TGTGCCAACGACAGGGATGAGGGACGATACTCTGGAAACACCATATATTTT. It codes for CANDRDEGRYSGNTIYF.

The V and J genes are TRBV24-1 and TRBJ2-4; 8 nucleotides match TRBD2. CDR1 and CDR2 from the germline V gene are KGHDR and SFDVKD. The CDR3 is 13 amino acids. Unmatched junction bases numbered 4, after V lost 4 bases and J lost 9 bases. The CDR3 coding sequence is TGTGCCACCAGTGAGTCGGGGGGGGGCATTCAGTACTTC. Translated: CATSESGGGIQYF.

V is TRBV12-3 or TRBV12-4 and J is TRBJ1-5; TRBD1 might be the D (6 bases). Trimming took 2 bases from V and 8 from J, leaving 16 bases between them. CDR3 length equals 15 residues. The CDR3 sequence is CASSLSRTAFKPQHF. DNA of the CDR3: TGTGCCAGCAGTTTAAGTAGGACAGCGTTTAAGCCCCAGCATTTT.

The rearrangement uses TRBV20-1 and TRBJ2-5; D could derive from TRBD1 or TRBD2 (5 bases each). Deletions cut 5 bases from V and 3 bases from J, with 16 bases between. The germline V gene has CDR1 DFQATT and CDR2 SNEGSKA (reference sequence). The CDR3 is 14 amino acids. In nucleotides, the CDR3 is TGCAGTGCTTCCCCGGGACGGTTAGAAGAGACCCAGTACTTC. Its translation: CSASPGRLEETQYF.

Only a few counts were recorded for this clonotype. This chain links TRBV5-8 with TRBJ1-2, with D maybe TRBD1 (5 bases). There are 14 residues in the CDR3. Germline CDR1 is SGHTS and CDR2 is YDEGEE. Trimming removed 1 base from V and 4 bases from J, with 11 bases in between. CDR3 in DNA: TGTGCCAGCAGCTTGACAGGCCAAGGCTATGGCTACACCTTC. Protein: CASSLTGQGYGYTF. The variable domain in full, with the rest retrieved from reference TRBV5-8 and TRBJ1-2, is EAGVTQSPTHLIKTRGQQATLRCSPISGHTSVYWYQQALGLGLQFLLWYDEGEERNRGNFPPRFSGRQFPNYSSELNVNALELEDSALYLCASSLTGQGYGYTFGSGTRLTVV.

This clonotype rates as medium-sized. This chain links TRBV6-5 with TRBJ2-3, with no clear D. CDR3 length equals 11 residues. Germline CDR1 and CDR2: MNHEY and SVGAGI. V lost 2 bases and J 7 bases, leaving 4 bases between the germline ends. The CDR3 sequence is CASSYGNTQYF. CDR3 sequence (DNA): TGTGCCAGCAGTTACGGGAATACGCAGTATTTT.

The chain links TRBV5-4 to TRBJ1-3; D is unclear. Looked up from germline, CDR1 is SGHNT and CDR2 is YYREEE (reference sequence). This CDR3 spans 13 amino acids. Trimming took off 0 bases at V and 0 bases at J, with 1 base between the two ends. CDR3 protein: CASSLGSGNTIYF. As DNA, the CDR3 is TGTGCCAGCAGCTTGGGCTCTGGAAACACCATATATTTT. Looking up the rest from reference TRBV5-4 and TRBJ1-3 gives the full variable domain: ETGVTQSPTHLIKTRGQQVTLRCSSQSGHNTVSWYQQALGQGPQFIFQYYREEENGRGNFPPRFSGLQFPNYSSELNVNALELDDSALYLCASSLGSGNTIYFGEGSWLTVV.

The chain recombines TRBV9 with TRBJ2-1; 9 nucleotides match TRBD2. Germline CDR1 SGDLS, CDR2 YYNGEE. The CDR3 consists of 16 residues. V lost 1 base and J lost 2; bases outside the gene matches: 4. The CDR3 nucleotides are TGTGCCAGCAGCGTAATTGCGGGGGGGACCTACAATGAGCAGTTCTTC. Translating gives CASSVIAGGTYNEQFF.

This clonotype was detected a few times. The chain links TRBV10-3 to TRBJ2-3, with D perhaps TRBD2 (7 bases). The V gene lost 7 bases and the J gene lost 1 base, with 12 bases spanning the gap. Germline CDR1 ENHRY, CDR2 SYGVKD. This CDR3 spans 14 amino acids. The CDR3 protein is CAITWGGRTDTQYF. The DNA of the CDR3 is TGTGCCATCACATGGGGGGGGCGCACAGATACGCAGTATTTT.

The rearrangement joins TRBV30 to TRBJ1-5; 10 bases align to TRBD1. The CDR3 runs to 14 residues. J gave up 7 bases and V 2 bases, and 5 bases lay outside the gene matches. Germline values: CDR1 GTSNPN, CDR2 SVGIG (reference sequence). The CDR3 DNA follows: TGTGCCTGGAGTCCCGGGACAGGGGTCCAGCCCCAGCATTTT. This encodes CAWSPGTGVQPQHF.

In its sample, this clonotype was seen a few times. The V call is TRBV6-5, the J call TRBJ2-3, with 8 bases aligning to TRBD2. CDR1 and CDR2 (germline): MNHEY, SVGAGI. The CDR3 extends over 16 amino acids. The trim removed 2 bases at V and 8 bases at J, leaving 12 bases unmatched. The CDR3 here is CASSYPGVAGTGTQYF. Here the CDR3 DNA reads TGTGCCAGCAGTTACCCCGGGGTAGCGGGGACTGGTACGCAGTATTTT.

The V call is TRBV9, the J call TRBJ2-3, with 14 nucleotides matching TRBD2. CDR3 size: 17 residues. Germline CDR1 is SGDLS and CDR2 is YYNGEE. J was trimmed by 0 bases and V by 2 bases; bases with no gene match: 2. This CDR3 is CASSVTSGGASTDTQYF. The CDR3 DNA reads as TGTGCCAGCAGCGTGACTAGCGGGGGGGCGAGCACAGATACGCAGTATTTT.

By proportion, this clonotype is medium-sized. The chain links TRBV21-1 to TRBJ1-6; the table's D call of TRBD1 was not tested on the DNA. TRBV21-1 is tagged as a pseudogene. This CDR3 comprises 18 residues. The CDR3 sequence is CASSTEAVKGKEDSPLHF. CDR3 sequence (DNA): TGTGCCAGCAGCACGGAGGCGGTTAAGGGGAAGGAGGATTCACCCCTCCACTTT.

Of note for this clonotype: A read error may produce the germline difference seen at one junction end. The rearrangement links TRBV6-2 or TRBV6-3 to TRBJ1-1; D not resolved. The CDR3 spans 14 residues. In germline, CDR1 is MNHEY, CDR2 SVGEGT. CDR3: CAGSSRGIDTEAFF. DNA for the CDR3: TGTGCCGGCAGTTCCCGGGGTATAGACACTGAAGCTTTCTTT.

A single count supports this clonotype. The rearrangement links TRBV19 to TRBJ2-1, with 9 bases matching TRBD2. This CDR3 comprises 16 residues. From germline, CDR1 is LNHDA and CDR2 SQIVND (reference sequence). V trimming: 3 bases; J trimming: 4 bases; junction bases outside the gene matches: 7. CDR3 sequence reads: CASSISGLAKYNEQFF. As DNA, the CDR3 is TGTGCCAGTAGTATTTCTGGACTAGCGAAATACAATGAGCAGTTCTTC.